This T cell receptor (beta chain) appears in the sequencing data of a study of post-analysis software for immune sequencing data. Study results and limitations: There was significantly lower normalized Chao1 diversity in multiple sclerosis patients than in controls. Four to six TRBV segments were more frequent in patients than controls; TRBV5-6, TRBV5-1 and TRBV20-1 belonged to this group. Same-batch samples co-clustered strongly by F measure.

A remark on this clonotype: Its antigen is currently unknown.

Tagging with unique molecular identifiers was a feature of the TCR beta cDNA libraries. From the PCR reads, TCRdb called clonotypes with MiXCR, one entry per CDR3 protein. The table includes 700,000 to 800,000 distinct CDR3 sequences, roughly 29% detected once. Germline CDR1 is DFQATT and CDR2 is SNEGSKA (reference sequence). There are 15 residues in the CDR3. Trimming removed 6 bases from V and 2 bases from J, with 17 bases in between. The chain recombines TRBV20-1 with TRBJ2-1, with D possibly TRBD2 on 6 matching bases. Sequenced material: blood. This clonotype originated in a girl aged 5-17 years with multiple sclerosis. The CDR3: CSASRDWTTYNEQFF. DNA for the CDR3: TGCAGTGCCAGCAGGGACTGGACCACCTACAATGAGCAGTTCTTC.